This T cell receptor beta chain originates from a study of technical replicates of blood from several donors. Some clones are missing from TCRdb's copy, which holds only in-frame ones; the method was immunoSEQ multiplex PCR. The sample has 75,000 to 90,000 clones, 85% to 95% seen once. V dropped 3 bases and J dropped 4 bases, with 6 bases sitting between them. Germline V gene lookup returns CDR1 SGHVS and CDR2 FQNEAQ. This CDR3 region has 12 residues. This TCR was recovered from a human donor in good health. This rearrangement joins TRBV7-8 to TRBJ1-2, with no clear D. Sequencing was carried out using T cells isolated from PBMCs. CDR3 DNA sequence: TGTGCCAGCAGCTTGAGCGTCTATGGCTACACCTTC. This encodes CASSLSVYGYTF.